This is a list of T cell receptor beta chains from one sample in a study of beta chain features in type 1 diabetes. Produced via immunoSEQ multiplex PCR; TCRdb's table is partial and in-frame only. Of 850,000 to 900,000 clones listed, 15% to 20% are singletons. Material for sequencing was naive CD4+ T cells from blood. These receptors originate from a woman under 30 in good health. The CDR3 runs from the conserved cysteine through the conserved F or W.

>TRBJ1-4|TRBV6-6|13
CASKAGHNEKLFF
>TRBJ1-2|TRBV6-5|13
CASSRFGDYGYTF
>TRBJ2-7|TRBV11-1|15
CASSLTATGRYEQYF
>TRBJ1-5|TRBV2|16
CASSELGVGTGGSQHF
>TRBJ2-3|TRBV7-9|17
CASSLGKTRLEPDTQYF
>TRBJ1-5|TRBV7-2|15
CASSLGTAGNQPQHF
>TRBJ2-1|TRBV28|13
CASSVQGFNEQFF
>TRBJ1-1|TRBV28|13
CASSTGQSTEAFF
>TRBJ2-5|TRBV7-2|14
CASKWDRYQETQYF
>TRBJ2-7|TRBV2|14
CASSEVRVTHEQYF
>TRBJ2-3|TRBV10-3|14
CAIRASGSTDTQYF
>TRBJ1-3|TRBV28|13
CASKPGSGNTIYF
>TRBJ1-4|TRBV15|14
CATSSGQNNEKLFF
>TRBJ2-2|TRBV10-2|17
CASSEGGRTSGTGELFF
>TRBJ2-2|TRBV4-3|16
CASSQDRAPNTGELFF
>TRBJ1-1|TRBV19|14
CASSIQGLNTEAFF
>TRBJ1-2|TRBV10-3|12
CAISPTGVGYTF
>TRBJ2-1|TRBV15|15
CATSTRQGGHDEQFF
>TRBJ1-1|TRBV25-1|13
CASSRLSNAEAFF
>TRBJ2-7|TRBV7-2|13
CASSLAGHYEQYF
>TRBJ2-5|TRBV5-4|14
CASSFREQGETQYF
>TRBJ2-7|TRBV27|15
CASSTSLSGSYEQYF
>TRBJ1-2|TRBV25-1|13
CASSDRTETGYTF
>TRBJ1-1|TRBV6-6|13
CASKYRGRTEAFF
>TRBJ2-5|TRBV2|16
CASWSGLGVVEETQYF
>TRBJ2-7|TRBV27|15
CASRAGTEKYYEQYF
>TRBJ2-3|TRBV4-2|16
CASSQEAGFLTDTQYF
>TRBJ2-5|TRBV30|14
CAWSFRQGRETQYF
>TRBJ2-7|TRBV10-3|11
CAIRASYEQYF
>TRBJ2-6|TRBV19|15
CASSTGGSGANVLTF
>TRBJ2-1|TRBV10-3|11
CAISLAGVEFF
>TRBJ2-7|TRBV28|16
CASSSLAGAILRKQYF